These 12 T cell receptor beta chains share one sample of origin, sequenced in a study of blood T cell repertoires in COVID-19. Here immunoSEQ multiplex PCR was the method, and the copy in TCRdb shows in-frame clones only, minus some. The sample holds 210,000 or so clones, about 76% seen once. Sequencing was performed on PBMCs or T cells enriched from blood (not recorded which). The receptors were gathered from a woman in her 50s with acute COVID-19.

This CDR3 is CASSLVLGLQETQYF. As DNA, the CDR3 is TGTGCCAGCAGCTTGGTACTGGGGCTCCAAGAGACCCAGTACTTC. The chain combines TRBV7-2 with TRBJ2-5; D perhaps matches TRBD1 (5 bases). The CDR3 length is 15 residues. Germline CDR1 reads SGHTA; CDR2 reads FQGNSA. V lost 3 bases, J lost 1 base, and 12 bases lay in between.

The chain employs TRBV7-8 and TRBJ2-7; TRBD2 matches at 8 bases. This CDR3 spans 13 amino acids. The V and J ends lost 6 bases and 3 bases, in that order; junction bases with no gene match: 4. CDR1 SGHVS and CDR2 FQNEAQ come from the germline V gene. In DNA form, the CDR3 reads TGTGCCAGCAGACGGACTAGCAGCTACGAGCAGTACTTC. Translating gives CASRRTSSYEQYF.

The chain uses TRBV11-3 and TRBJ1-6; D not certain. The CDR3 extends over 13 amino acids. Germline loops: CDR1 SGHNT, CDR2 YENEEA. Between the trimmed V and J ends, which lost 0 bases and 7 bases, there was a span of 4 bases. CDR3 in DNA: TGTGCCAGCAGCTTAGACCTGAATTCACCCCTCCACTTT. Encoded protein: CASSLDLNSPLHF.

The rearrangement links TRBV25-1 to TRBJ2-7; possibly TRBD2 for D (7 bases). This CDR3 spans 13 amino acids. Germline V gene data show CDR1 as MGHDK and CDR2 as SYGVNS. V lost 5 bases to trimming and J lost 6 bases, with 14 bases between them. This CDR3 is CASSSGGLGEQYF. CDR3 nucleotide sequence: TGTGCCAGCAGTTCCGGGGGGCTTGGCGAGCAGTACTTC.

This chain joins TRBV28 and TRBJ1-1; no firm D call. Germline CDR1 MDHEN, CDR2 SYDVKM. CDR3 length: 13 residues. V was clipped by 3 bases and J by 6 bases, with 11 bases between them. The CDR3 is CASSFGGRPEAFF. The CDR3 DNA reads TGTGCCAGCAGTTTTGGAGGGAGGCCTGAAGCTTTCTTT.

The chain couples TRBV7-2 to TRBJ1-3; possible D gene TRBD1, 6 bases. This CDR3 is 17 amino acids long. Trimming took off 3 bases at V and 2 bases at J, with 17 bases between the two ends. Looked up from germline, CDR1 is SGHTA and CDR2 is FQGNSA. CDR3 nucleotide sequence: TGTGCCAGCAGCTTGGGTAGACAGGCAGGTCCTGGAAACACCATATATTTT. It is translated as CASSLGRQAGPGNTIYF. Full variable domain (missing parts from reference TRBV7-2 and TRBJ1-3): GAGVSQSPSNKVTEKGKDVELRCDPISGHTALYWYRQSLGQGLEFLIYFQGNSAPDKSGLPSDRFSAERTGGSVSTLTIQRTQQEDSAVYLCASSLGRQAGPGNTIYFGEGSWLTVV.

This chain links TRBV4-1 with TRBJ2-7; 8 bases are a match to TRBD1. The V and J ends lost 3 bases and 6 bases, in that order; junction bases with no gene match: 13. The CDR3 has 16 residues. Per germline, CDR1 MGHRA and CDR2 YSYEKL. The CDR3 is CASSQFRGRGSPEQYF. The CDR3 coding sequence is TGCGCCAGCAGCCAGTTCAGGGGGCGCGGTTCCCCCGAGCAGTACTTC.

The chain couples TRBV28 to TRBJ2-1; TRBD2 matches 9 bases. The CDR3 covers 15 residues. Germline lookup yields CDR1 MDHEN and CDR2 SYDVKM. V shed 1 base, J shed 5 bases, and the junction held 3 bases outside the gene matches. This CDR3 is CASSLFTSGHNEQFF. CDR3 nucleotides: TGTGCCAGCAGTTTATTTACTAGCGGGCACAATGAGCAGTTCTTC.

The J gene is TRBJ2-7, the V gene TRBV5-4; D is uncertain. Trimming took 0 bases from V and 3 from J, leaving 7 bases between them. CDR1 and CDR2 (germline): SGHNT, YYREEE (reference sequence). The CDR3 totals 13 residues. CDR3 DNA: TGTGCCAGCAGCTTGGGCGGATTCTACGAGCAGTACTTC. This translates into CASSLGGFYEQYF. Supplemented by reference TRBV5-4 and TRBJ2-7, the full variable domain reads ETGVTQSPTHLIKTRGQQVTLRCSSQSGHNTVSWYQQALGQGPQFIFQYYREEENGRGNFPPRFSGLQFPNYSSELNVNALELDDSALYLCASSLGGFYEQYFGPGTRLTVT.

This chain uses TRBV27 with TRBJ1-6, with 8 bases fitting TRBD1. The germline V gene has CDR1 MNHEY and CDR2 SMNVEV (reference sequence). Unmatched junction bases numbered 2, after V lost 3 bases and J lost 7 bases. The CDR3 has 14 residues. DNA of the CDR3: TGTGCCAGCAGTTTGGACAGGGTGAATTCACCCCTCCACTTT. It is translated as CASSLDRVNSPLHF.

This chain joins TRBV10-3 and TRBJ2-7, with 10 positions matching TRBD1. The CDR3 is 14 residues long. J gave up 3 bases and V 5 bases, and 4 bases lay outside the gene matches. Looked up from germline, CDR1 is ENHRY and CDR2 is SYGVKD. CDR3 nucleotide sequence: TGTGCCATCAGTTCCGGGACAGGGGTCTACGAGCAGTACTTC. Protein: CAISSGTGVYEQYF.

The gene calls are TRBV7-2 and TRBJ1-2; D ambiguous. This CDR3 is built from 13 residues. V was shortened by 8 bases and J by 2 bases, with 12 bases between the two germline ends. The germline CDR1 and CDR2 sequences are SGHTA and FQGNSA. The CDR3 is CASESGWNYGYTF. The CDR3 nucleotides are TGTGCCAGCGAATCAGGTTGGAACTATGGCTACACCTTC.